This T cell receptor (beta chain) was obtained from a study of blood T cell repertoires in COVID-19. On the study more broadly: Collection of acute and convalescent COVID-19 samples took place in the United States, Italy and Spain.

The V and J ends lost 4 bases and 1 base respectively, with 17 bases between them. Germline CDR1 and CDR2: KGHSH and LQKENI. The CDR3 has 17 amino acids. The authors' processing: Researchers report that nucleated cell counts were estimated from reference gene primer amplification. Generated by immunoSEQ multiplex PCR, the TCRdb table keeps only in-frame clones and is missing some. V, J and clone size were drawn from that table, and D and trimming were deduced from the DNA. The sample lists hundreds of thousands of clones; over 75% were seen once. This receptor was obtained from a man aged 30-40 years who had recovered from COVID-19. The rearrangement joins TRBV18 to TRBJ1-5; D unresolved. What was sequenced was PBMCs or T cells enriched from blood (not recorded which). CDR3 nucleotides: TGTGCCAGCTCACAATATGGAGGGAAATGGAGCAATCAGCCCCAGCATTTT. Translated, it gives CASSQYGGKWSNQPQHF.